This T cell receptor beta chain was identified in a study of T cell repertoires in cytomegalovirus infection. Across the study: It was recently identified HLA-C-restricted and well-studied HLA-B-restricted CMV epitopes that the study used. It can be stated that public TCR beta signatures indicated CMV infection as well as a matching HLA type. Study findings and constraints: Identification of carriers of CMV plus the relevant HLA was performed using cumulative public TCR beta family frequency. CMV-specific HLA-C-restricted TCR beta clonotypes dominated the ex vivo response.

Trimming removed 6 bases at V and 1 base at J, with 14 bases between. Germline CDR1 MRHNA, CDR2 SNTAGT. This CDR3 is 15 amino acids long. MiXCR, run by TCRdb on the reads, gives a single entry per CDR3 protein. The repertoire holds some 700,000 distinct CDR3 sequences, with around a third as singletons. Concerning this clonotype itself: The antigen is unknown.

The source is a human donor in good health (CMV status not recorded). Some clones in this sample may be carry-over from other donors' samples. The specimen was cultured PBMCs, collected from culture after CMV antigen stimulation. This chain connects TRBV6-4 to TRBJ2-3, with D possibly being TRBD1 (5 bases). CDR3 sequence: CASRDKWARTDTQYF. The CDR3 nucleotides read TGTGCCAGCAGGGACAAGTGGGCCCGCACAGATACGCAGTATTTT.